This T cell receptor (beta chain) was captured by sequencing in a study of T cells in localized non-small cell lung cancer. The repertoire was sequenced with immunoSEQ multiplex PCR; TCRdb's copy has only in-frame clones and lacks some. The sample includes 78,000 or so clones, 80% to 90% of them seen just once. The CDR3 has 15 residues. V was trimmed by 3 bases and J by 13 bases, leaving 22 bases between them. CDR1 and CDR2 from the germline V gene are MNHEY and SMNVEV (reference sequence). The clonotype was recovered from a man aged 35-69 years with stage I lung adenocarcinoma. The specimen comprised peripheral blood, sampled before any cancer treatment. The chain joins TRBV27 to TRBJ2-1; D call uncertain. CDR3 amino acids: CASSFIRPALSSQFF. CDR3 DNA: TGTGCCAGCAGTTTTATAAGGCCAGCCCTTAGTTCCCAGTTCTTC.